The 17 T cell receptor beta chains listed next were all sequenced from one sample in a study of PD-1 blockade in classical Hodgkin lymphoma (dated by TCRdb to 2018 to 2021). The time point label here, explained by the study, means: cycle 2 day 1 (C2D1) of nivolumab. Every trial patient had relapsed after autologous stem cell transplantation, and cohorts A, B and C differed in prior brentuximab vedotin exposure. The protocol used for the library was the immunoSEQ multiplex PCR assay. This is the immuneACCESS table as TCRdb keeps it, with only in-frame sequences that have V and J called. A part of the clones is gone; compared with another copy, unresolved V genes explain less than half, and the rest is unexplained. Recorded for this sample are tens of thousands of clones; about 91% of them occurred a single time. Of the sample, approximately 12% is held by the ten largest clones. The input for sequencing was peripheral blood mononuclear cells (PBMCs), taken before the second cycle of nivolumab. These receptors were collected from a human donor with classical Hodgkin lymphoma.

V gene TRBV6-6 combines with J gene TRBJ2-1; D is unresolved. CDR3 size: 11 residues. With 2 bases removed from V and 7 bases from J, the gap between germline ends came to 3 bases. In germline, CDR1 is MNHNY, CDR2 SVGAGI (reference sequence). CDR3 in DNA: TGTGCCAGCAGTTACCGGAATGAGCAGTTCTTC. Residues: CASSYRNEQFF.

V and J are TRBV7-9 and TRBJ1-2; unclear D gene. Between the trimmed V and J ends, which lost 3 bases and 6 bases, there was a span of 20 bases. Per the germline V gene, CDR1 is SEHNR and CDR2 is FQNEAQ (reference sequence). CDR3 length: 16 amino acids. The DNA of the CDR3 is TGTGCCAGCAGCTTGGTCAGCTTGGGAGCAGACAATGGCTACACCTTC. Translation gives CASSLVSLGADNGYTF.

The chain couples TRBV4-2 to TRBJ2-1, with a tentative D call TRBD1 (6 bases). The CDR3 is 18 amino acids. The ends were cut back, 3 bases at V and 7 bases at J, with 25 bases in the middle. Germline-derived CDR1 and CDR2 are LGHNA and YNFKEQ. DNA for the CDR3: TGTGCCAGCAGCCAGGCACAGGGAGCAGGGAATTTTCTGAATGAGCAGTTCTTC. This gives the protein CASSQAQGAGNFLNEQFF.

The J gene is TRBJ1-2, the V gene TRBV11-2; D gene unclear. The CDR3 contains 15 residues. From germline, CDR1 is SGHAT and CDR2 FQNNGV. V dropped 5 bases and J dropped 3 bases, with 16 bases sitting between them. CDR3 sequence (DNA): TGTGCCAGCAGCCCCGGAACTACCGCCCACTATGGCTACACCTTC. Translating it yields CASSPGTTAHYGYTF.

This clone came up once. The chain combines TRBV7-2 with TRBJ2-2, with 9 positions matching TRBD1. With V trimmed by 2 bases and J by 7 bases, 8 bases remained unmatched. The CDR3 sequence is 16 residues long. The germline V gene encodes CDR1 SGHTA and CDR2 FQGNSA. This CDR3 is CASSLLGTGNGGELFF. The CDR3, as DNA: TGTGCCAGCAGCTTACTTGGGACAGGGAACGGCGGGGAGCTGTTTTTT.

The chain uses TRBV11-2 and TRBJ2-3; TRBD1 aligns across 7 bases. Trimming at V came to 5 bases and at J to 3 bases, leaving 8 bases not matched to a gene. The CDR3 loop spans 15 amino acids. The germline V gene has CDR1 SGHAT and CDR2 FQNNGV. The CDR3 loop is CASSHLGQRTDTQYF. CDR3 in DNA: TGTGCCAGCAGCCACTTGGGACAGAGAACAGATACGCAGTATTTT.

The V gene is TRBV15, the J gene TRBJ2-7; TRBD1 matches at 8 bases. The CDR3 length is 14 residues. The V and J ends lost 4 bases and 3 bases, in that order; junction bases with no gene match: 5. In germline, CDR1 is LNHNV, CDR2 YYDKDF (reference sequence). The CDR3 loop reads CATSMDRADYEQYF. In DNA form, the CDR3 reads TGTGCCACCAGCATGGACAGGGCGGACTACGAGCAGTACTTC. Full variable domain (missing parts from reference TRBV15 and TRBJ2-7): DAMVIQNPRYQVTQFGKPVTLSCSQTLNHNVMYWYQQKSSQAPKLLFHYYDKDFNNEADTPDNFQSRRPNTSFCFLDIRSPGLGDTAMYLCATSMDRADYEQYFGPGTRLTVT.

The V gene is TRBV7-2, the J gene TRBJ2-2; D is perhaps TRBD2 (5 bases). From germline, CDR1 is SGHTA and CDR2 FQGNSA. V dropped 2 bases and J dropped 1 base, with 11 bases sitting between them. The CDR3 loop spans 16 amino acids. CDR3 in amino acids: CASSLTEGWNTGELFF. In DNA, the CDR3 is TGTGCCAGCAGCTTAACAGAGGGTTGGAACACCGGGGAGCTGTTTTTT.

The rearrangement joins TRBV2 to TRBJ2-7; TRBD1 is a possible D gene (7 bases). In germline, CDR1 is SNHLY, CDR2 FYNNEI. Trimming shortened V by 5 bases and J by 2 bases, and 13 bases separated the two germline ends. The CDR3 is 14 amino acids. CDR3 nucleotide sequence: TGTGCCAGCAGTCATGACAGGGAGGCCTACGAGCAGTACTTC. Translating gives CASSHDREAYEQYF.

This chain links TRBV5-1 with TRBJ2-3; the D is unclear. V lost 3 bases to trimming and J lost 5 bases, with 13 bases between them. Germline V gives CDR1 SGHRS, CDR2 YFSETQ. The CDR3 loop spans 14 amino acids. CDR3 in amino acids: CASSSPESGDTQYF. The CDR3 DNA follows: TGCGCCAGCAGCTCACCGGAGTCGGGAGATACGCAGTATTTT. Based on the CDR3 plus reference TRBV5-1 and TRBJ2-3, the full variable domain is KAGVTQTPRYLIKTRGQQVTLSCSPISGHRSVSWYQQTPGQGLQFLFEYFSETQRNKGNFPGRFSGRQFSNSRSEMNVSTLELGDSALYLCASSSPESGDTQYFGPGTRLTVL.

The rearrangement uses TRBV2 and TRBJ2-3; no firm D call. Germline V gene data show CDR1 as SNHLY and CDR2 as FYNNEI. V lost 5 bases and J lost 4, with 4 bases in between. This CDR3 comprises 11 residues. The CDR3 DNA is TGTGCCAGCAGTCCCGCAGATACGCAGTATTTT. Protein: CASSPADTQYF.

The V and J genes are TRBV7-9 and TRBJ2-5, with 8 bases that match TRBD1. Per the germline V gene, CDR1 is SEHNR and CDR2 is FQNEAQ (reference sequence). Trimming at V came to 6 bases and at J to 10 bases, leaving 13 bases not matched to a gene. CDR3 length: 14 residues. CDR3 sequence (DNA): TGTGCCAGCAGGGAGATGACAGGGGCTATGGTCCAGTACTTC. Its translation: CASREMTGAMVQYF.

The chain is built from TRBV29-1 and TRBJ2-1; 12 nucleotides line up with TRBD2. CDR3 size: 18 residues. Per germline, CDR1 SQVTM and CDR2 ANQGSEA. Trimming at V came to 7 bases and at J to 7 bases, leaving 20 bases not matched to a gene. CDR3 sequence (DNA): TGCAGCGCTCACCGGCGGGCTAGCGGGGGGGCCGGTCAAAATGAGCAGTTCTTC. As protein: CSAHRRASGGAGQNEQFF.

The chain links TRBV9 to TRBJ2-7, with D perhaps assigned TRBD1 or TRBD2 (7 bases each). Trimming took off 3 bases at V and 5 bases at J, with 15 bases between the two ends. The CDR3 has 14 residues. Germline lookup yields CDR1 SGDLS and CDR2 YYNGEE. The DNA of the CDR3 is TGTGCCAGCAGCGCCCCAGGGGGGGGGCACGAGCAGTACTTC. Its protein is CASSAPGGGHEQYF.

The chain joins TRBV7-9 to TRBJ1-4; D possibly corresponds to TRBD1 (6 bases). The germline CDR1 and CDR2 sequences are SEHNR and FQNEAQ (reference sequence). Deletions cut 0 bases from V and 8 bases from J, with 7 bases between. The CDR3 has 13 amino acids. CDR3 amino acids: CASSLAGQEKLFF. CDR3 nucleotide sequence: TGTGCCAGCAGCTTAGCCGGACAGGAAAAACTGTTTTTT.

In its sample, this clone was seen once. The chain combines TRBV29-1 with TRBJ2-7; 8 nucleotides line up with TRBD1. Per germline, CDR1 SQVTM and CDR2 ANQGSEA. V lost 6 bases and J lost 3; bases outside the gene matches: 4. The CDR3 is 12 amino acids. CDR3 coding DNA: TGCAGCGTCTCAGGGGGCGGCTACGAGCAGTACTTC. As protein: CSVSGGGYEQYF.

This chain links TRBV7-2 with TRBJ2-1; D is unresolved. V shed 4 bases and J shed 2 bases, with 15 bases lying between them. CDR3 size: 16 residues. CDR1 and CDR2 from the germline V gene are SGHTA and FQGNSA. CDR3 protein: CASSSQAGWAYNEQFF. In DNA, the CDR3 is TGTGCCAGCAGCTCCCAGGCCGGGTGGGCCTACAATGAGCAGTTCTTC.